Listed here are 31 T cell receptor beta chains from one sample, sequenced in a study of cytomegalovirus exposure and HLA in healthy donors. Clones were sequenced by immunoSEQ multiplex PCR, and TCRdb holds only the in-frame ones, with some missing. The sample contains hundreds of thousands of clones, roughly 88% of which appear only once. The source material was PBMCs. These receptors all come from a woman younger than 30 in good health and CMV-seronegative.

The rearrangement joins TRBV15 to TRBJ2-7; no clear D. The CDR3 extends over 15 amino acids. V was clipped by 0 bases and J by 1 base, with 10 bases between them. The germline V gene encodes CDR1 LNHNV and CDR2 YYDKDF (reference sequence). CDR3 sequence (DNA): TGTGCCACCAGCAGAGATATCGGTTTATCCTACGAGCAGTACTTC. Protein sequence: CATSRDIGLSYEQYF.

The chain joins TRBV30 to TRBJ2-3; 8 bases match TRBD2. Germline lookup yields CDR1 GTSNPN and CDR2 SVGIG (reference sequence). The CDR3 has 15 amino acids. The junction had 8 bases not matched to a gene; V was cut back by 1 base and J by 5 bases. CDR3 in amino acids: CAWSAGTRVKDTQYF. The CDR3 bases are TGTGCCTGGAGTGCCGGGACTAGGGTTAAAGATACGCAGTATTTT.

A few counts support this clone. An end of the junction differs from the germline gene, which may be a read error. V gene TRBV10-3 combines with J gene TRBJ1-1; D uncertain. CDR1 and CDR2 from the germline V gene are ENHRY and SYGVKD. The CDR3 covers 13 residues. CDR3 sequence reads: CAIREGRPYHPRF. The CDR3 coding sequence is TGTGCCATCAGGGAGGGCAGGCCGTATCATCCCCGATTT.

The chain has TRBV19 and TRBJ1-4; 7 bases line up with TRBD1. The V segment lost 0 bases and the J segment 10 bases; nucleotides outside the gene matches: 2. Germline values: CDR1 LNHDA, CDR2 SQIVND (reference sequence). The CDR3 has 13 residues. The CDR3 bases are TGTGCCAGTAGTATAGAAGGGGGCGGAAAACTGTTTTTT. Translation: CASSIEGGGKLFF.

The genes are TRBV4-1 and TRBJ2-1, with 13 bases matching TRBD2. Per germline, CDR1 MGHRA and CDR2 YSYEKL. CDR3 length: 16 residues. Losses at the gene ends were 0 bases for V and 9 bases for J; bases not matched to a gene: 5. In DNA, the CDR3 is TGCGCCAGCAGCCAAGATGGGACTAGCGGGGTCCTTGAGCAGTTCTTC. Its protein is CASSQDGTSGVLEQFF.

This rearrangement joins TRBV28 to TRBJ2-3; 7 nucleotides line up with TRBD1. The CDR3 covers 16 residues. Losses at the gene ends were 5 bases for V and 4 bases for J; bases not matched to a gene: 12. Germline V gene lookup returns CDR1 MDHEN and CDR2 SYDVKM. DNA of the CDR3: TGTGCCAGCAGTGGCCCCCGGGACAGCTGGCCAGATACGCAGTATTTT. Translation gives CASSGPRDSWPDTQYF.

J is TRBJ2-1 and V is TRBV29-1, with D possibly being TRBD2 (5 bases). Germline V lookup: CDR1 SQVTM, CDR2 ANQGSEA. CDR3 length equals 14 residues. Trimming took 7 bases from V and 8 from J, leaving 21 bases between them. CDR3 protein: CSAFDGGRADEQFF. The CDR3 region has the DNA TGCAGCGCATTTGACGGTGGGAGAGCAGATGAGCAGTTCTTC.

The CDR3: CASSMGDRVPETQYF. CDR3 bases: TGTGCCAGTAGTATGGGGGACAGGGTTCCAGAGACCCAGTACTTC. V gene TRBV19 combines with J gene TRBJ2-5, with TRBD1 matching 9 bases. This CDR3 region has 15 residues. The V and J ends lost 3 bases and 4 bases, in that order; junction bases with no gene match: 6. CDR1 is LNHDA and CDR2 is SQIVND in the germline V gene (reference sequence).

The chain joins TRBV5-1 to TRBJ2-3, with D hard to call. The CDR3 consists of 16 residues. Deletions cut 4 bases from V and 0 bases from J, with 15 bases between. CDR1 SGHRS and CDR2 YFSETQ come from the germline V gene. The CDR3 is CASSPGIASSTDTQYF. In DNA form, the CDR3 reads TGCGCCAGCAGCCCTGGAATAGCATCTAGCACAGATACGCAGTATTTT.

This chain connects TRBV25-1 to TRBJ2-1, with 12 bases matching TRBD2. The ends lost 4 bases at V and 0 bases at J; junction bases unmatched: 1. Per germline, CDR1 MGHDK and CDR2 SYGVNS. The CDR3 covers 16 residues. CDR3 amino acids: CASSVTSGSSYNEQFF. CDR3 sequence (DNA): TGTGCCAGCAGTGTGACTAGCGGGAGCTCCTACAATGAGCAGTTCTTC.

This clone was recorded only once. This chain joins TRBV7-9 and TRBJ2-3; D remains ambiguous. Trimming took off 2 bases at V and 1 base at J, with 13 bases between the two ends. The germline V gene has CDR1 SEHNR and CDR2 FQNEAQ (reference sequence). There are 16 residues in the CDR3. The CDR3 DNA follows: TGTGCCAGCAGCTTATACGGCAGGATCGGCACAGATACGCAGTATTTT. Residues: CASSLYGRIGTDTQYF.

V gene TRBV5-1 combines with J gene TRBJ1-5; the match to TRBD1 covers 10 bases. The V gene end was trimmed by 4 bases and the J gene end by 5 bases; junction bases not matched to a gene: 3. Germline CDR1 reads SGHRS; CDR2 reads YFSETQ. The CDR3 runs 14 residues. This chain's CDR3 is CASSVGTGDQPQHF. The CDR3 coding sequence is TGCGCCAGCAGCGTAGGGACAGGGGATCAGCCCCAGCATTTT.

This chain links TRBV28 with TRBJ1-4; D gene uncertain. Germline V gene lookup returns CDR1 MDHEN and CDR2 SYDVKM. Trimming shortened V by 1 base and J by 10 bases, and 16 bases separated the two germline ends. The CDR3 extends over 15 amino acids. This CDR3 reads CASSLYGGKVRKLFF. CDR3 nucleotides: TGTGCCAGCAGTTTATATGGAGGGAAAGTCAGAAAACTGTTTTTT.

This clone was seen more than once but under ten times. The rearrangement joins TRBV2 to TRBJ2-2; weak D call: TRBD1 (5 bases). The CDR3 totals 15 residues. V gave up 2 bases and J gave up 4 bases, with 11 bases separating them. The germline V gene encodes CDR1 SNHLY and CDR2 FYNNEI. In nucleotides, the CDR3 is TGTGCCAGCAGTGAATCAGGGCGGACCACCGGGGAGCTGTTTTTT. Amino acid sequence: CASSESGRTTGELFF.

The chain employs TRBV28 and TRBJ1-1, with D possibly being TRBD1 (6 bases). V was clipped by 6 bases and J by 0 bases, with 11 bases between them. The CDR3 consists of 14 residues. Germline assignment: CDR1 MDHEN and CDR2 SYDVKM. Here the CDR3 DNA reads TGTGCCAGCAGGGGGGCAGGGATGAACACTGAAGCTTTCTTT. Translating it yields CASRGAGMNTEAFF.

The rearrangement links TRBV9 to TRBJ2-5; TRBD1 is a possible D gene (6 bases). CDR1 and CDR2 (germline): SGDLS, YYNGEE. This CDR3 region has 21 residues. The V end was cut by 0 bases, the J end by 1 base, with 28 bases between. The CDR3 DNA reads TGTGCCAGCAGCGTAGGAAGGATTGGGGCAGGGGATTCAGAAAGCCAAGAGACCCAGTACTTC. This gives the protein CASSVGRIGAGDSESQETQYF.

V usage is TRBV27 and J usage is TRBJ2-3; D unclear. This CDR3 comprises 14 residues. V was cut by 3 bases and J by 2 bases, with 9 bases left in between. CDR1 is MNHEY and CDR2 is SMNVEV in the germline V gene (reference sequence). The CDR3 sequence: CASSLPGFTDTQYF. CDR3 nucleotide sequence: TGTGCCAGCAGTTTGCCGGGTTTCACAGATACGCAGTATTTT.

This clone has only a few counts. This sequence joins TRBV27 and TRBJ1-2; 10 bases are a match to TRBD1. With V trimmed by 2 bases and J by 6 bases, 12 bases remained unmatched. Per germline, CDR1 MNHEY and CDR2 SMNVEV (reference sequence). The CDR3 loop spans 17 amino acids. The CDR3, as DNA: TGTGCCAGCAGTTTAGGTCCCGGGACAGGGGTTTCGCATGGCTACACCTTC. The encoded protein is CASSLGPGTGVSHGYTF.

The chain has TRBV25-1 and TRBJ2-3, with D unresolved. With 5 bases removed from V and 6 bases from J, the gap between germline ends came to 12 bases. The CDR3 loop spans 13 amino acids. Looked up from germline, CDR1 is MGHDK and CDR2 is SYGVNS. The DNA of the CDR3 is TGTGCCAGCAGTACCCCTATTGTGGATACGCAGTATTTT. Translated, it gives CASSTPIVDTQYF.

The rearrangement joins TRBV11-2 to TRBJ2-3; 9 nucleotides agree with TRBD1. The trim removed 5 bases at V and 2 bases at J, leaving 8 bases unmatched. CDR3 length: 16 amino acids. Germline CDR1 and CDR2: SGHAT and FQNNGV. CDR3 in DNA: TGTGCCAGCAGCGCTAGGACAGGGGCTTCCACAGATACGCAGTATTTT. This sequence encodes CASSARTGASTDTQYF.

This chain links TRBV5-1 with TRBJ2-3; 7 nucleotides align to TRBD2. The V segment lost 0 bases and the J segment 4 bases; nucleotides outside the gene matches: 5. The CDR3 is 15 residues long. CDR1 is SGHRS, CDR2 YFSETQ, per germline. The DNA for the CDR3 is TGCGCCAGCAGCTTGGCCGGGAGGCTGGCAGATACGCAGTATTTT. Translated: CASSLAGRLADTQYF.

V is TRBV28 and J is TRBJ2-7; D is ambiguous. CDR3 length: 13 residues. Germline V CDR1 and CDR2: MDHEN, SYDVKM. V lost 3 bases to trimming and J lost 0 bases, with 6 bases between them. As DNA, the CDR3 is TGTGCCAGCAGTTTGGCGGTCTCCTACGAGCAGTACTTC. It is translated as CASSLAVSYEQYF.

V and J are TRBV6-5 and TRBJ2-1, with TRBD2 identical over 8 bases. The CDR3 runs 15 residues. J was trimmed by 6 bases and V by 7 bases; bases with no gene match: 11. CDR1 is MNHEY and CDR2 is SVGAGI in the germline V gene. The CDR3 reads CASTGAGEVFNEQFF. The CDR3 region has the DNA TGTGCCAGCACTGGAGCGGGAGAAGTCTTCAATGAGCAGTTCTTC.

J is TRBJ2-7 and V is TRBV18; TRBD2 matches at 9 bases. Germline V gives CDR1 KGHSH, CDR2 LQKENI. Trimming cost V 4 bases and J 0 bases; bases outside gene matches: 7. The CDR3 loop spans 16 amino acids. The CDR3 protein is CASSRHPSGTSYEQYF. The CDR3 DNA reads TGTGCCAGCTCACGACACCCTAGCGGGACCTCCTACGAGCAGTACTTC.

This CDR3 reads CATSSALAGGPGNEQFF. CDR3 bases: TGTGCCACCAGCAGTGCCCTAGCGGGAGGGCCGGGCAATGAGCAGTTCTTC. This chain links TRBV15 with TRBJ2-1; 12 bases match TRBD2. Germline assignment: CDR1 LNHNV and CDR2 YYDKDF (reference sequence). The ends lost 3 bases at V and 6 bases at J; junction bases unmatched: 9. The length of the CDR3 is 17 residues. The variable domain in full, with the rest retrieved from reference TRBV15 and TRBJ2-1, is DAMVIQNPRYQVTQFGKPVTLSCSQTLNHNVMYWYQQKSSQAPKLLFHYYDKDFNNEADTPDNFQSRRPNTSFCFLDIRSPGLGDTAMYLCATSSALAGGPGNEQFFGPGTRLTVL.

The CDR3 here is CASSPAWGGDTEAFF. CDR3 DNA sequence: TGTGCCAGCAGTCCCGCGTGGGGAGGCGACACTGAAGCTTTCTTT. The J gene is TRBJ1-1, the V gene TRBV6-1; unclear D gene. V gave up 5 bases and J gave up 3 bases, with 16 bases separating them. CDR3 length: 15 amino acids. CDR1 and CDR2 (germline): MNHNS, SASEGT.

V gene TRBV10-1 combines with J gene TRBJ2-7, with no clear D. There are 13 residues in the CDR3. Trimming removed 9 bases at V and 3 bases at J, with 15 bases between. Germline V CDR1 and CDR2: WNHNN, SYGVQD (reference sequence). The CDR3 region has the DNA TGCGCCAGTTTGGCCGACTGGAACTACGAGCAGTACTTC. As protein: CASLADWNYEQYF.

The chain employs TRBV7-2 and TRBJ1-1; perhaps TRBD1 as D (5 bases). Germline CDR1 SGHTA, CDR2 FQGNSA. This CDR3 has 12 residues. Trimming removed 4 bases at V and 10 bases at J, with 13 bases between. The CDR3 DNA reads TGTGCCAGCAGCTCCCCCCCGGGGGGAGCTTTCTTT. Its protein product is CASSSPPGGAFF.

The gene calls are TRBV5-6 and TRBJ2-7; no firm D call. The CDR3 extends over 11 amino acids. The V gene lost 4 bases and the J gene lost 3 bases, with 5 bases spanning the gap. Per germline, CDR1 SGHDT and CDR2 YYEEEE. The DNA of the CDR3 is TGTGCCAGCAGCCTCTACTACGAGCAGTACTTC. It encodes CASSLYYEQYF.

The chain links TRBV15 to TRBJ2-1; TRBD2 aligns across 9 bases. The trim removed 3 bases at V and 5 bases at J, leaving 8 bases unmatched. The CDR3 spans 16 residues. The germline CDR1 and CDR2 sequences are LNHNV and YYDKDF (reference sequence). DNA of the CDR3: TGTGCCACCAGCAGCTTCGCGGGAGGGCCCGACAATGAGCAGTTCTTC. Amino acids: CATSSFAGGPDNEQFF.

The V gene is TRBV5-1, the J gene TRBJ1-3, with D maybe TRBD1 (5 bases). CDR3 length equals 14 residues. Germline V gene lookup returns CDR1 SGHRS and CDR2 YFSETQ. V was pared by 4 bases and J by 1 base, with 9 bases between. Written as DNA, the CDR3 is TGCGCCAGCAGCCCTGGGACTTCTGGAAACACCATATATTTT. Translating it yields CASSPGTSGNTIYF.